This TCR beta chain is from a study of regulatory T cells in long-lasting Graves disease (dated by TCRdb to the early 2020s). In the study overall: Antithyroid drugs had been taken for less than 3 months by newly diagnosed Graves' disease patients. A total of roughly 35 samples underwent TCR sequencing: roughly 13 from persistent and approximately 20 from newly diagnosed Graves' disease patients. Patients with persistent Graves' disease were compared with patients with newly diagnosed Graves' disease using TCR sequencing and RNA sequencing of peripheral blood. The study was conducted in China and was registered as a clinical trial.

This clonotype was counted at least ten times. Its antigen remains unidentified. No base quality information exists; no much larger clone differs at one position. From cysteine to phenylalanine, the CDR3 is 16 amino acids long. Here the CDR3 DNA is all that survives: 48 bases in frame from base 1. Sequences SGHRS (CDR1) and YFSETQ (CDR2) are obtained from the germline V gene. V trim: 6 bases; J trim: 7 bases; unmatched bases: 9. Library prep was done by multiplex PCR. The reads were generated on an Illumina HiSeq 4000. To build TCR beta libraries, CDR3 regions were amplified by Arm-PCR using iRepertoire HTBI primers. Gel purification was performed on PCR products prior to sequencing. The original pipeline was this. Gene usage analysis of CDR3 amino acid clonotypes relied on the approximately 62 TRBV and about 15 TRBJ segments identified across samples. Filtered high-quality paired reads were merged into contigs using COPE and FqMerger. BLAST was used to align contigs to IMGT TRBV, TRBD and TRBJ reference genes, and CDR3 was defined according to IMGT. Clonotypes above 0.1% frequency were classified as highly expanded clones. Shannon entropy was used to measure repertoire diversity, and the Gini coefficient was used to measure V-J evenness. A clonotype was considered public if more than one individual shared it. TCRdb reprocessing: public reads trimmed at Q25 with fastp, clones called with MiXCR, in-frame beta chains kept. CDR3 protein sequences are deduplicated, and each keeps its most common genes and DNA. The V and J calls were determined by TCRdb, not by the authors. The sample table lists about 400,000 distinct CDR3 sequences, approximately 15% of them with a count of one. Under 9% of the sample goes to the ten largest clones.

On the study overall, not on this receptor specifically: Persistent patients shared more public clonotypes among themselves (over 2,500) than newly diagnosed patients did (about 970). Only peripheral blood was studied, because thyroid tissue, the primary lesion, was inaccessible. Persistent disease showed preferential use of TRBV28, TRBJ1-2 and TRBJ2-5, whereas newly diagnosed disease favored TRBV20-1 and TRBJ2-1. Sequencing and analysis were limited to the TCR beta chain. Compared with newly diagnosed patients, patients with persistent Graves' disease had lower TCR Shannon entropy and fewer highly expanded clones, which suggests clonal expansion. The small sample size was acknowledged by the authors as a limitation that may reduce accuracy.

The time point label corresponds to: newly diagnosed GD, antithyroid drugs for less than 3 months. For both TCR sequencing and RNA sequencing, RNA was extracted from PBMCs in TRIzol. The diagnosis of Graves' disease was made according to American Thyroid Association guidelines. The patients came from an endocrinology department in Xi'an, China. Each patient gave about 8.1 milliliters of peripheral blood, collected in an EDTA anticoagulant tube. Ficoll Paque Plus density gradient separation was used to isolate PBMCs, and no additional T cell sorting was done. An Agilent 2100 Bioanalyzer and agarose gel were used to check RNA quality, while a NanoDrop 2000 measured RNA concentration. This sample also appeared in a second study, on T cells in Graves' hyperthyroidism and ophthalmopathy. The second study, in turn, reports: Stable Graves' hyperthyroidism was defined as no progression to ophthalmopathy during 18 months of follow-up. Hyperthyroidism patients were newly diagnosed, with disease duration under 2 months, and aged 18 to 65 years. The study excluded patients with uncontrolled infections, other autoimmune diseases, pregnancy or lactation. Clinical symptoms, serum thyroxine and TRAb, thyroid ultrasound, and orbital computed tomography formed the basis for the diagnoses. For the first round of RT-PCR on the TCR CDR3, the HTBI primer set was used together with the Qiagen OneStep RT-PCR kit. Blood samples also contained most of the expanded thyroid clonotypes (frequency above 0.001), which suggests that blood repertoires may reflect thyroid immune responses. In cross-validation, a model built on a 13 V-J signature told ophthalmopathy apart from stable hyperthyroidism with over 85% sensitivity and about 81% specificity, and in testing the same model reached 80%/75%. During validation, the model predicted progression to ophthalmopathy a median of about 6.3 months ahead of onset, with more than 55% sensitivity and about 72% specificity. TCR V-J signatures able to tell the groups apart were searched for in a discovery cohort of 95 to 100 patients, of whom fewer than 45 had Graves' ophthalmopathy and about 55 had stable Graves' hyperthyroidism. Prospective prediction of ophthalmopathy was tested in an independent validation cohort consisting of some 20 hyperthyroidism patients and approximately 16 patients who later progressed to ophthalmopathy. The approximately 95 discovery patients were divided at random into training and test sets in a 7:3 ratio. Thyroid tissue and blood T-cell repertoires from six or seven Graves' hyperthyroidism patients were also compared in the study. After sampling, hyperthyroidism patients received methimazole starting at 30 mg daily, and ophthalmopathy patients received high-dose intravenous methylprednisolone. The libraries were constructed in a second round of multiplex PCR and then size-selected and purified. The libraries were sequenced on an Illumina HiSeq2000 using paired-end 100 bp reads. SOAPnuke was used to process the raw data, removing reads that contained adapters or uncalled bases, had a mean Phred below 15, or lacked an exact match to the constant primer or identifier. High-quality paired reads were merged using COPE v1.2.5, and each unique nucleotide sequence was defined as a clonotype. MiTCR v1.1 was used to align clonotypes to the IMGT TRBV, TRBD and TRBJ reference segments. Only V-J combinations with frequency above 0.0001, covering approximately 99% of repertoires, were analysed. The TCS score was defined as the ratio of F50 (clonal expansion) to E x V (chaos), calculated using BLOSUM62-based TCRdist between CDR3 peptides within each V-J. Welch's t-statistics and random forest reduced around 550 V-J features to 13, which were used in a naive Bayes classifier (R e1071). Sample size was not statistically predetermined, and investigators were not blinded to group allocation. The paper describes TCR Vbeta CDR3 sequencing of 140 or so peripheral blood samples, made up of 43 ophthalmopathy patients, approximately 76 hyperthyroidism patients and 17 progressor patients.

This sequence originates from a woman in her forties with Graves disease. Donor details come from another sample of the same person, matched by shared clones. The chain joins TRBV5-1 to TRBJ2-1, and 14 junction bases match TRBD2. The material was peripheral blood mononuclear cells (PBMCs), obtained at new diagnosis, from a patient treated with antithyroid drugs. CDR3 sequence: CASTPGLAGVRNEQFF. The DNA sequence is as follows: TGCGCCAGCACCCCGGGACTAGCGGGAGTTCGGAATGAGCAGTTCTTC.